This TCR beta chain came from a study of shared clonotypes between healthy human individuals. The repertoire was sequenced with immunoSEQ multiplex PCR; TCRdb's copy has only in-frame clones and lacks some. This sample yields about 680,000 clones, of which 60% to 75% are seen a single time; roughly 2% belongs to the top ten. Trimming took 3 bases from V and 2 from J, leaving 11 bases between them. The CDR3 spans 15 residues. Germline V CDR1 and CDR2: GTSNPN, SVGIG (reference sequence). The chain carries TRBV30 and TRBJ2-6, with D perhaps matching TRBD1 or TRBD2 (5 bases each). The sequencing sample was made of memory CD4+ T cells sorted from blood. The subset here: CD45RA-negative fraction. The TCR comes from a woman in her thirties in good health. The CDR3 DNA reads TGTGCCTGGAGAGAGGGGTTCGCTGGGGCCAACGTCCTGACTTTC. It is translated as CAWREGFAGANVLTF.